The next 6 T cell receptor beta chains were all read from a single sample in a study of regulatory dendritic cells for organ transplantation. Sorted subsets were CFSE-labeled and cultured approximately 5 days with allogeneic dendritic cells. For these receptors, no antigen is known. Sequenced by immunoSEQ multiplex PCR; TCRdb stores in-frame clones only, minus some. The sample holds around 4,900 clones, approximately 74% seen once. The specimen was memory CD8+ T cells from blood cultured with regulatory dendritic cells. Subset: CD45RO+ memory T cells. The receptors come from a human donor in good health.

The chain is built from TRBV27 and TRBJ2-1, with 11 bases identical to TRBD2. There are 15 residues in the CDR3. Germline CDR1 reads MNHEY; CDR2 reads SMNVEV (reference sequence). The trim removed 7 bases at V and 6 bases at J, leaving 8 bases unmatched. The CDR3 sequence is CASTPPGLAANEQFF. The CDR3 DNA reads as TGTGCCAGCACCCCGCCGGGACTAGCGGCCAATGAGCAGTTCTTC.

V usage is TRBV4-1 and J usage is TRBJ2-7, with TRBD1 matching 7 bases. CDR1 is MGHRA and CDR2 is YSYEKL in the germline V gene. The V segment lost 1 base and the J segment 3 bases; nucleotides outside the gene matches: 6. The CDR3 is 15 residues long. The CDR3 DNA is TGCGCCAGCAGCCAAGTTGGGGACAGTTTCTACGAGCAGTACTTC. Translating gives CASSQVGDSFYEQYF.

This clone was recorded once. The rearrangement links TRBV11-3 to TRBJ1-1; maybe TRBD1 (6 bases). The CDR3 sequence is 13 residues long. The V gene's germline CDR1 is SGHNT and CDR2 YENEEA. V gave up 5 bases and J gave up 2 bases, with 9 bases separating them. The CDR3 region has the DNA TGTGCCAGCAGCCCGACAGGAAACACTGAAGCTTTCTTT. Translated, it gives CASSPTGNTEAFF.

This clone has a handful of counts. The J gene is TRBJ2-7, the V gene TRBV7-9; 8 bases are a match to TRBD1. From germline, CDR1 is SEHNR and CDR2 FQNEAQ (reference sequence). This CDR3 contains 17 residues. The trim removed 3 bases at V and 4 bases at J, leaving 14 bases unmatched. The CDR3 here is CASSFLLSQGAVYEQYF. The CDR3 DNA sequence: TGTGCCAGCAGCTTTCTACTTTCTCAGGGGGCCGTATACGAGCAGTACTTC.

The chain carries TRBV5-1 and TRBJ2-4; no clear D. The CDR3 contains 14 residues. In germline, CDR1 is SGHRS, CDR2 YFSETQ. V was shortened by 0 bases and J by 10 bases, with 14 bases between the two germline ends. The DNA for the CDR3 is TGCGCCAGCAGCTTGGGTATCTCGGGTGAAATTCAGTACTTC. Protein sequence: CASSLGISGEIQYF.

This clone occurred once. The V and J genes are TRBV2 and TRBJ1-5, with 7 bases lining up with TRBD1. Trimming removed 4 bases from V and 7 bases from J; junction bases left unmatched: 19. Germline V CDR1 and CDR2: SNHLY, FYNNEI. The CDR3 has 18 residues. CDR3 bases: TGTGCCAGCAGTGGAAGTCAAAGTATCTACAGGGGAATCCAGCCCCAGCATTTT. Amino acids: CASSGSQSIYRGIQPQHF.